The clone carrying this T cell receptor beta chain was recorded a few times. This record belongs to a study of immune characterization of retroperitoneal liposarcoma. The germline CDR1 and CDR2 sequences are WNHNN and SYGVQD (reference sequence). This CDR3 contains 14 residues. TCRdb redid the calling of the PCR reads with MiXCR, one entry per CDR3 protein. The sample has about 18,000 distinct CDR3 sequences, about 35% seen once. This rearrangement joins TRBV10-1 to TRBJ2-1, with 7 nucleotides matching TRBD2. The DNA matches TRBJ2-7 better at its end, which makes the J call doubtful. This TCR was sampled from a male donor with retroperitoneal liposarcoma. The sample consisted of blood. The CDR3 loop reads CASSGGGSYNEQYF. The CDR3 DNA sequence: TGCGCCAGCAGTGGCGGGGGTTCCTACAATGAGCAGTACTTC.